This T cell receptor beta chain stems from a study of lymphopenia after photon versus proton radiotherapy. V dropped 5 bases and J dropped 2 bases, with 16 bases sitting between them. The CDR3 sequence is 15 residues long. Germline lookup yields CDR1 LNHDA and CDR2 SQIVND (reference sequence). General study results and limits: Survival link was tested only in deceased patients; proton benefit remains a possibility. Post-nadir diversity loss with photons came from oligoclonal expansion, particularly CD8+ Temra cells.

Data came from immunoSEQ multiplex PCR; TCRdb stores just in-frame clones and leaves some out. The profile shows under 80,000 clones, more than 75% of them singletons. A remark on this clone: Its antigen is unknown.

This receptor was obtained from a man aged 40-50 years with gastric cancer. The sample here was peripheral blood, taken from a patient treated with photon-based radiotherapy. The rearrangement joins TRBV19 to TRBJ2-7; D is perhaps TRBD1 (5 bases). This chain's CDR3 is CASSDPGQGTYEQYF. DNA for the CDR3: TGTGCCAGTAGTGACCCCGGGCAGGGAACCTACGAGCAGTACTTC.